This T cell receptor (beta chain) came from a study of blood T cell repertoires in COVID-19. The germline CDR1 and CDR2 sequences are SGDLS and YYNGEE. The CDR3 is 16 residues long. The V segment lost 0 bases and the J segment 7 bases; nucleotides outside the gene matches: 6. While infection was still active, Seattle patients were enrolled and then followed longitudinally. Measured with immunoSEQ multiplex PCR; TCRdb has only the in-frame clones, and not every one. The sample yields fewer than 300,000 clones, roughly 84% seen once. J is TRBJ2-3 and V is TRBV9; 12 bases are a match to TRBD2. The material sequenced was peripheral blood. The receptor was derived from a person aged 65-85 years with COVID-19, enrolled during active disease. Written as DNA, the CDR3 is TGTGCCAGCAGCGTAGGGCCTAGCGGGGGGGAACATACGCAGTATTTT. Translation: CASSVGPSGGEHTQYF.